This is a list of T cell receptor beta chains from one sample in a study of shared clonotypes between healthy human individuals. TCRdb's table, derived via immunoSEQ multiplex PCR, lists solely in-frame clones and lacks some. The data hold over 2 million clones, with 90% to 95% observed a single time. Sample: naive CD4+ T cells sorted from blood. Receptor source: a man between 18 and 35 years old in good health. Each CDR3 is given with its conserved first and last residue. D genes are given only for firm matches. Only some rows state a clone size, as once, few, many or a class for expanded clones.

d_gene: NA; abundance: NA; v_gene: TRBV14; j_gene: TRBJ1-2; len: 14; CDR3aa: CASSQAWQGYGYTF; CDR3nt: TGTGCCAGCAGCCAAGCCTGGCAGGGCTATGGCTACACCTTC
d_gene: TRBD1; abundance: NA; v_gene: TRBV18; j_gene: TRBJ2-5; len: 14; CDR3aa: CASSPGQGLETQYF; CDR3nt: TGTGCCAGCTCACCAGGACAGGGTTTGGAGACCCAGTACTTC
d_gene: NA; abundance: NA; v_gene: TRBV7-9; j_gene: TRBJ1-2; len: 13; CDR3aa: CASSLDLIYGYTF; CDR3nt: TGTGCCAGCAGCTTAGATTTGATCTATGGCTACACCTTC
d_gene: TRBD1; abundance: NA; v_gene: TRBV5-4; j_gene: TRBJ2-7; len: 14; CDR3aa: CASRRDSPSYEQYF; CDR3nt: TGTGCCAGCAGACGGGACAGCCCATCCTACGAGCAGTACTTC
d_gene: NA; abundance: NA; v_gene: TRBV7-9; j_gene: TRBJ2-3; len: 13; CDR3aa: CASTFSSTDTQYF; CDR3nt: TGTGCCAGCACCTTCTCTAGCACAGATACGCAGTATTTT
d_gene: NA; abundance: NA; v_gene: TRBV30; j_gene: TRBJ2-3; len: 12; CDR3aa: CAWGPGTDTQYF; CDR3nt: TGTGCCTGGGGGCCAGGGACAGATACGCAGTATTTT
d_gene: NA; abundance: once; v_gene: TRBV1; j_gene: TRBJ2-7; len: 17; CDR3aa: CTSSLLHASGGAYEQYF; CDR3nt: TGCACCAGCAGCCTTCTGCACGCTAGCGGGGGAGCCTACGAGCAGTACTTC
d_gene: NA; abundance: NA; v_gene: TRBV6-5; j_gene: TRBJ2-7; len: 11; CDR3aa: CASRSAGEQYF; CDR3nt: TGTGCCAGCAGATCTGCGGGCGAGCAGTACTTC
d_gene: TRBD1; abundance: NA; v_gene: TRBV7-2; j_gene: TRBJ1-1; len: 17; CDR3aa: CASSLRSWAGGRSEAFF; CDR3nt: TGTGCCAGCAGCCTGAGGAGTTGGGCAGGGGGAAGGTCTGAAGCTTTCTTT
d_gene: TRBD2; abundance: NA; v_gene: TRBV4-3; j_gene: TRBJ2-5; len: 17; CDR3aa: CASSQDRGTSGQETQYF; CDR3nt: TGCGCCAGCAGCCAAGATCGGGGGACTAGCGGGCAAGAGACCCAGTACTTC
d_gene: NA; abundance: NA; v_gene: TRBV30; j_gene: TRBJ2-5; len: 14; CDR3aa: CAWSLGLAGETQYF; CDR3nt: TGTGCCTGGAGCCTGGGGCTAGCCGGTGAGACCCAGTACTTC
d_gene: NA; abundance: NA; v_gene: TRBV7-2; j_gene: TRBJ2-1; len: 12; CDR3aa: CASSGLYNEQFF; CDR3nt: TGTGCCAGCAGCGGACTTTACAATGAGCAGTTCTTC
d_gene: TRBD2; abundance: NA; v_gene: TRBV10-1; j_gene: TRBJ2-7; len: 15; CDR3aa: CASSENPSGVYEQYF; CDR3nt: TGCGCCAGCAGTGAGAATCCTAGCGGGGTCTACGAGCAGTACTTC
d_gene: TRBD2; abundance: NA; v_gene: TRBV10-3; j_gene: TRBJ2-7; len: 16; CDR3aa: CAISGPPAGGNYEQYF; CDR3nt: TGTGCCATCAGTGGCCCCCCAGCGGGAGGGAACTACGAGCAGTACTTC
d_gene: TRBD1; abundance: NA; v_gene: TRBV6-1; j_gene: TRBJ1-4; len: 15; CDR3aa: CASSGTGYANEKLFF; CDR3nt: TGTGCCAGCAGCGGGACAGGGTACGCTAATGAAAAACTGTTTTTT
d_gene: TRBD1; abundance: NA; v_gene: TRBV25-1; j_gene: TRBJ1-2; len: 13; CDR3aa: CASSERPQGAFTF; CDR3nt: TGTGCCAGCAGTGAACGCCCACAGGGGGCCTTCACCTTC
d_gene: NA; abundance: NA; v_gene: TRBV19; j_gene: TRBJ1-1; len: 15; CDR3aa: CASSANRESNTEAFF; CDR3nt: TGTGCCAGTAGCGCAAACCGGGAGTCGAACACTGAAGCTTTCTTT
d_gene: NA; abundance: NA; v_gene: TRBV20-1; j_gene: TRBJ1-1; len: 11; CDR3aa: CSANRVTEAFF; CDR3nt: TGCAGTGCTAACAGGGTCACTGAAGCTTTCTTT
d_gene: NA; abundance: NA; v_gene: TRBV2; j_gene: TRBJ2-3; len: 13; CDR3aa: CASSEAPIDTQYF; CDR3nt: TGTGCCAGCAGTGAAGCCCCAATTGATACGCAGTATTTT
d_gene: NA; abundance: once; v_gene: TRBV11-2; j_gene: TRBJ1-4; len: 18; CDR3aa: CASSFGWLLGAESRKLFF; CDR3nt: TGTGCCAGCAGCTTCGGCTGGCTTCTCGGCGCGGAATCCCGTAAACTGTTTTTT
d_gene: NA; abundance: NA; v_gene: TRBV14; j_gene: TRBJ1-2; len: 13; CDR3aa: CASSQAPDYGYTF; CDR3nt: TGTGCCAGCAGCCAAGCGCCGGACTATGGCTACACCTTC
d_gene: NA; abundance: NA; v_gene: TRBV6-1; j_gene: TRBJ1-5; len: 13; CDR3aa: CASTWGSNQPQHF; CDR3nt: TGTGCCAGCACCTGGGGAAGCAATCAGCCCCAGCATTTT
d_gene: NA; abundance: NA; v_gene: TRBV6-5; j_gene: TRBJ1-5; len: 14; CDR3aa: CASSYWGSNQPQHF; CDR3nt: TGTGCCAGCAGTTACTGGGGGAGCAATCAGCCCCAGCATTTT
d_gene: TRBD1; abundance: NA; v_gene: TRBV27; j_gene: TRBJ2-2; len: 17; CDR3aa: CASSFRTGNSHTGELFF; CDR3nt: TGTGCCAGCAGTTTTCGGACAGGGAACAGTCACACCGGGGAGCTGTTTTTT
d_gene: TRBD1; abundance: once; v_gene: TRBV2; j_gene: TRBJ1-2; len: 15; CDR3aa: CASSALQGAEYGYTF; CDR3nt: TGTGCCAGCAGTGCTTTACAGGGGGCGGAGTATGGCTACACCTTC
d_gene: TRBD1; abundance: NA; v_gene: TRBV7-8; j_gene: TRBJ2-2; len: 17; CDR3aa: CASSLPVQGANTGELFF; CDR3nt: TGTGCCAGCAGCTTACCGGTCCAGGGGGCGAACACCGGGGAGCTGTTTTTT
d_gene: NA; abundance: once; v_gene: TRBV10-3; j_gene: TRBJ2-7; len: 11; CDR3aa: CAISESHEQYF; CDR3nt: TGTGCCATCAGTGAATCGCACGAGCAGTACTTC
d_gene: NA; abundance: NA; v_gene: TRBV19; j_gene: TRBJ2-2; len: 13; CDR3aa: CASSLSRTGELFF; CDR3nt: TGTGCCAGTAGCCTGTCAAGGACCGGGGAGCTGTTTTTT
d_gene: NA; abundance: NA; v_gene: TRBV10-3; j_gene: TRBJ2-3; len: 14; CDR3aa: CAISVSLGDGTQYF; CDR3nt: TGTGCCATCAGTGTTTCCTTAGGAGACGGTACGCAGTATTTT
d_gene: NA; abundance: NA; v_gene: TRBV6-1; j_gene: TRBJ1-1; len: 15; CDR3aa: CASSEILVLNTEAFF; CDR3nt: TGTGCCAGCAGTGAGATTTTGGTATTGAACACTGAAGCTTTCTTT
d_gene: NA; abundance: NA; v_gene: TRBV2; j_gene: TRBJ2-5; len: 14; CDR3aa: CASSKLGGGETQYF; CDR3nt: TGTGCCAGCAGTAAACTTGGAGGAGGGGAGACCCAGTACTTC
d_gene: NA; abundance: NA; v_gene: TRBV29-1; j_gene: TRBJ2-3; len: 14; CDR3aa: CSVSEGNRVDTQYF; CDR3nt: TGCAGCGTTTCAGAGGGAAACCGAGTAGATACGCAGTATTTT
d_gene: NA; abundance: once; v_gene: TRBV9; j_gene: TRBJ2-1; len: 13; CDR3aa: CASSPHSGGEQFF; CDR3nt: TGTGCCAGCAGCCCCCATTCCGGAGGTGAGCAGTTCTTC
d_gene: NA; abundance: NA; v_gene: TRBV6-5; j_gene: TRBJ1-6; len: 14; CDR3aa: CASSYSGLATPLHF; CDR3nt: TGTGCCAGCAGTTACTCGGGGCTGGCGACACCCCTCCACTTT
d_gene: NA; abundance: NA; v_gene: TRBV10-2; j_gene: TRBJ2-1; len: 13; CDR3aa: CASRAYRYNEQFF; CDR3nt: TGCGCCAGCAGGGCCTATCGGTACAATGAGCAGTTCTTC
d_gene: NA; abundance: NA; v_gene: TRBV5-1; j_gene: TRBJ2-7; len: 17; CDR3aa: CASSPPGERVSYYEQYF; CDR3nt: TGCGCCAGCAGCCCCCCGGGAGAAAGGGTATCATACTACGAGCAGTACTTC
d_gene: NA; abundance: NA; v_gene: TRBV19; j_gene: TRBJ2-7; len: 14; CDR3aa: CASSVEGGRYEQYF; CDR3nt: TGTGCCAGCTCTGTGGAGGGGGGCCGCTACGAGCAGTACTTC
d_gene: TRBD2; abundance: NA; v_gene: TRBV11-2; j_gene: TRBJ2-1; len: 17; CDR3aa: CASSSRVTSVSYNEQFF; CDR3nt: TGTGCCAGCAGCTCCCGGGTGACTAGCGTCTCCTACAATGAGCAGTTCTTC
d_gene: NA; abundance: NA; v_gene: TRBV30; j_gene: TRBJ1-4; len: 15; CDR3aa: CAWSAGGGGGEKLFF; CDR3nt: TGTGCCTGGAGTGCCGGGGGCGGAGGTGGGGAAAAACTGTTTTTT
d_gene: NA; abundance: NA; v_gene: TRBV7-9; j_gene: TRBJ1-2; len: 14; CDR3aa: CASSLSGQNYGYTF; CDR3nt: TGTGCCAGCAGCTTAAGTGGACAAAACTATGGCTACACCTTC
d_gene: NA; abundance: NA; v_gene: TRBV4-3; j_gene: TRBJ1-2; len: 16; CDR3aa: CASSRIRGDRRYGYTF; CDR3nt: TGCGCCAGCAGCCGAATAAGAGGGGACCGACGGTATGGCTACACCTTC
d_gene: NA; abundance: NA; v_gene: TRBV5-4; j_gene: TRBJ1-1; len: 14; CDR3aa: CASGEDLRNTEAFF; CDR3nt: TGTGCCAGCGGCGAGGACCTTCGGAACACTGAAGCTTTCTTT
d_gene: TRBD1; abundance: NA; v_gene: TRBV2; j_gene: TRBJ2-2; len: 13; CDR3aa: CASSQDRNEELFF; CDR3nt: TGTGCCAGCAGCCAGGACAGGAACGAAGAGCTGTTTTTT
d_gene: NA; abundance: NA; v_gene: TRBV5-1; j_gene: TRBJ2-2; len: 14; CDR3aa: CASSEGGNTGELFF; CDR3nt: TGCGCCAGCAGCGAGGGCGGGAACACCGGGGAGCTGTTTTTT
d_gene: TRBD1; abundance: NA; v_gene: TRBV25-1; j_gene: TRBJ1-4; len: 16; CDR3aa: CASRTGGMATNEKLFF; CDR3nt: TGTGCCAGCAGGACAGGGGGGATGGCAACTAATGAAAAACTGTTTTTT
d_gene: NA; abundance: NA; v_gene: TRBV6-4; j_gene: TRBJ1-2; len: 12; CDR3aa: CASSDSWGGYTF; CDR3nt: TGTGCCAGCAGTGACTCGTGGGGAGGCTACACCTTC